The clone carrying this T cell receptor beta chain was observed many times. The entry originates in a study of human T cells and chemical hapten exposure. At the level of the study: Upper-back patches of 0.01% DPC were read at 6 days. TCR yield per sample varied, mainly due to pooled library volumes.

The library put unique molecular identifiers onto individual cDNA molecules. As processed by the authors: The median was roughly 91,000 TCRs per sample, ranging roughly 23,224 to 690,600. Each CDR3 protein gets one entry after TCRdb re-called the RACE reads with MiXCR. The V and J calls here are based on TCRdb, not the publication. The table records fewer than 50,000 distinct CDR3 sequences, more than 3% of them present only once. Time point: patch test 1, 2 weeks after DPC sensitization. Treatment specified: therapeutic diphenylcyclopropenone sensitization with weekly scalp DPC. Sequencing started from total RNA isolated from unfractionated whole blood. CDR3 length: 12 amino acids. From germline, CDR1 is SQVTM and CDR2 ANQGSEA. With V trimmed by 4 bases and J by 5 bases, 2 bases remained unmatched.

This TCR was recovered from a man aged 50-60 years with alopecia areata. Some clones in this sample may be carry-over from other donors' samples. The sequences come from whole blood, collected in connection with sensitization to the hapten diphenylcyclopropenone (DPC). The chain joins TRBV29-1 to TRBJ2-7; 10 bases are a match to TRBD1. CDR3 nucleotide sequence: TGCAGCGTTGGACAGGGGGCGAACGAGCAGTACTTC. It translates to CSVGQGANEQYF.